This paragraph covers one TCR beta chain sequence. V lost 0 bases and J lost 2; bases outside the gene matches: 7. The CDR3 spans 16 residues. Germline V gene lookup returns CDR1 SGDLS and CDR2 YYNGEE. Measured with immunoSEQ multiplex PCR; TCRdb has only the in-frame clones, and not every one. Counted here are hundreds of thousands of clones, approximately 87% occurring once; the ten biggest clones make up about 0.0094%. The sample is drawn from a study of shared T cell receptors in the human thymus. These same data were also listed under a study on human thymus T cells. That study reports: Corrective cardiac surgery supplied the resected thymus tissue. Related studies found that unrelated individuals share highly overlapping thymic repertoires.

Material: thymocytes. This TCR came from a boy in the first two years of life with a congenital heart defect. The rearrangement links TRBV9 to TRBJ1-2, with 7 bases matching TRBD1. The CDR3: CASSVAQGGKNYGYTF. In nucleotides, the CDR3 is TGTGCCAGCAGCGTAGCTCAGGGGGGTAAAAACTATGGCTACACCTTC.